This TCR beta chain was found in a study of shared clonotypes between healthy human individuals. Looking at the study overall: Researchers assigned three CD4 naive, three CD4 memory, two CD8 naive and one CD8 memory plate to each donor. Whole-study results and caveats: Clonotypes shared by all four sorted-subset donors had higher generation probabilities than non-shared clonotypes. Donors were few, which limited the genetic and exposure-history diversity represented.

With V trimmed by 4 bases and J by 2 bases, 6 bases remained unmatched. The CDR3 covers 15 residues. From germline, CDR1 is SGHDT and CDR2 YYEEEE. Clones were read by immunoSEQ multiplex PCR, and TCRdb kept only the in-frame ones, dropping some. The table includes some 2 million clones, about 95% detected once. Naive-designated CD8 cells lacked CD45RO, were positively enriched for CCR7, and omitted terminally differentiated effector memory CD45RA+ cells. On this clone itself: The target antigen is unknown.

The V and J genes are TRBV5-6 and TRBJ2-1; TRBD2 matches 7 bases. What was sequenced was naive CD8+ T cells sorted from blood. This receptor was obtained from a man between 18 and 29 years old in good health. The CDR3: CASSEQRGPYNEQFF. DNA of the CDR3: TGTGCCAGCAGCGAGCAGCGGGGACCCTACAATGAGCAGTTCTTC. The full variable domain, its missing parts supplied by reference TRBV5-6 and TRBJ2-1, is DAGVTQSPTHLIKTRGQQVTLRCSPKSGHDTVSWYQQALGQGPQFIFQYYEEEERQRGNFPDRFSGHQFPNYSSELNVNALLLGDSALYLCASSEQRGPYNEQFFGPGTRLTVL.